What follows is one TCR beta chain and its context. Its target is unknown. These data belong to a study of cytomegalovirus exposure and HLA in healthy donors. Findings and caveats of the study: The study put 150 or so TCR beta chains on its list as cytomegalovirus-associated. Confirmation was obtained in vitro that a few CMV-associated chains are specific for CMV antigens. Across donors, most TCRs were seen rarely, yet some public ones were widespread.

These donors were members of the roughly 120-subject validation cohort, a group separate from the roughly 670-subject first cohort. Some clones are missing from TCRdb's copy, which holds only in-frame ones; the method was immunoSEQ multiplex PCR. The sample holds around 160,000 clones; 84% are singletons and the top ten take more than 8.5%. The CDR3 has 16 amino acids. CDR1 SGHNT and CDR2 YENEEA come from the germline V gene. J gave up 5 bases and V 5 bases, and 9 bases lay outside the gene matches. The source of this sequence is a man aged 25-40 years in good health and CMV-seropositive. The V gene is TRBV11-3, the J gene TRBJ2-1; 10 nucleotides align to TRBD2. The sequenced sample was PBMCs. The CDR3 protein is CASSRGRTSGHNEQFF. The CDR3 nucleotides read TGTGCCAGCAGCAGAGGTCGGACTAGCGGACACAATGAGCAGTTCTTC.